This T cell receptor beta chain was recorded in a study of T cell responses to AZD1222 COVID-19 vaccine. Study-wide points: Spike as a whole was targeted by vaccine-associated CD4 TCRs, dominant at 160-218 and 743-854. Most donors were white British and more were female, and clonal diversity was possibly underestimated. The peak T cell response came first, and repertoires were sampled only after it. Within unmutated variant regions lay the reported targets of nearly half of spike-specific TCRs.

Germline values: CDR1 ENHRY, CDR2 SYGVKD. The CDR3 length is 16 residues. J gave up 4 bases and V 8 bases, and 15 bases lay outside the gene matches. Points on this clone: Its antigen is unidentified.

Libraries were prepared by immunoSEQ multiplex PCR; TCRdb keeps only in-frame clonotypes and omits some of them. The sample yields tens of thousands of clones, approximately 78% seen once. The sequences come from peripheral blood, collected on day 0 of AZD1222 vaccination. The receptor was isolated from an adult in good health. The J gene is TRBJ2-5, the V gene TRBV10-3; 8 bases are shared with TRBD1. In DNA form, the CDR3 reads TGTGCCATCGGGGGAAATATAGGGACAGGCTTAGAGACCCAGTACTTC. This translates into CAIGGNIGTGLETQYF.